Included here is one T cell receptor beta chain sequence, with context. The antigen is not known. Amplification used 60 Vbeta primers and 13 Jbeta primers. The data were produced by immunoSEQ multiplex PCR, yet TCRdb's version contains in-frame clones alone and is incomplete. The data hold over 150,000 clones, with about 77% observed a single time. CDR3 size: 17 residues. The ends were cut back, 3 bases at V and 0 bases at J, with 20 bases in the middle. Germline CDR1 GTSNPN, CDR2 SVGIG (reference sequence). The data stem from a study of cytomegalovirus exposure and HLA in healthy donors. Background on the study: Earlier, 150 million to 200 million T cells were analyzed, and around 100 million unique TCR beta sequences were found among them.

Study results and limitations: For TCR beta chains, V- and J-gene trimming was later linked to a missense DCLRE1C variant.

V and J are TRBV30 and TRBJ1-1; D gene unclear. Sequenced input: PBMCs. The clonotype originates from a woman in her twenties or thirties in good health and CMV-seronegative. CDR3 protein: CAWSTPPGPRVNTEAFF. DNA of the CDR3: TGTGCCTGGAGCACCCCGCCCGGCCCCCGGGTGAACACTGAAGCTTTCTTT.